Presented here are 22 T cell receptor beta chains from one specimen sequenced in a study of blood T cell repertoires in COVID-19. This table comes from immunoSEQ multiplex PCR, and its TCRdb copy is limited to in-frame clones, with some not included. The profile shows around 300,000 clones, about nine tenths of them singletons. The sample taken for sequencing was peripheral blood. The source of these receptors is a woman aged 50 to 60 with COVID-19, enrolled during active disease.

This chain uses TRBV21-1 with TRBJ1-3. TRBV21-1 is designated a pseudogene. This CDR3 has 17 residues. CDR3 in amino acids: CASSKGRGASPGNTIYF. The CDR3 DNA is TGTGCCAGCAGCAAAGGTAGAGGTGCGAGTCCTGGAAACACCATATATTTT.

DNA for the CDR3: TGTGCCAGCTCACCTACAGGGGAGGAAAACACCATATATTTT. Protein sequence: CASSPTGEENTIYF. The V call is TRBV18, the J call TRBJ1-3; 7 positions match TRBD1. Per the germline V gene, CDR1 is KGHSH and CDR2 is LQKENI. V lost 3 bases to trimming and J lost 6 bases; unmatched junction nucleotides: 5. This CDR3 spans 14 amino acids.

V is TRBV27 and J is TRBJ2-2, with D unresolved. V lost 3 bases, J lost 3 bases, and 5 bases lay in between. The CDR3 runs 13 residues. CDR1 is MNHEY, CDR2 SMNVEV, per germline (reference sequence). CDR3 sequence (DNA): TGTGCCAGCAGTTTCGTCTACACCGGGGAGCTGTTTTTT. Its protein is CASSFVYTGELFF.

V and J are TRBV7-6 and TRBJ1-1; D remains ambiguous. From germline, CDR1 is SGHVS and CDR2 FNYEAQ. This CDR3 region has 15 residues. With 2 bases removed from V and 0 bases from J, the gap between germline ends came to 10 bases. The CDR3 DNA reads TGTGCCAGCAGCTTAAGATACAGAATGAACACTGAAGCTTTCTTT. Protein product: CASSLRYRMNTEAFF.

This chain joins TRBV30 and TRBJ2-5; 11 bases align to TRBD2. This CDR3 region has 15 residues. Germline V gene lookup returns CDR1 GTSNPN and CDR2 SVGIG (reference sequence). V lost 4 bases and J lost 0; bases outside the gene matches: 4. Here the CDR3 DNA reads TGTGCCTGGAAAAGACTAGCGGGGTACCAAGAGACCCAGTACTTC. Protein product: CAWKRLAGYQETQYF.

The rearrangement uses TRBV12-3 or TRBV12-4 and TRBJ2-1; TRBD1 is a possible D gene (5 bases). The CDR3 spans 13 residues. Trimming took off 6 bases at V and 8 bases at J, with 14 bases between the two ends. DNA for the CDR3: TGTGCCAGCAGGGGGCGCCTCGACGATGAGCAGTTCTTC. Protein product: CASRGRLDDEQFF.

This clone has a handful of counts. This sequence joins TRBV2 and TRBJ2-7; no reliable D call. Germline V gene sequence: CDR1 SNHLY, CDR2 FYNNEI. The CDR3 runs to 12 residues. V lost 5 bases and J lost 0, with 5 bases in between. DNA of the CDR3: TGTGCCAGCAGTCTTAGCTCCTACGAGCAGTACTTC. Its translation is CASSLSSYEQYF.

The genes are TRBV10-3 and TRBJ1-2; possibly TRBD1 for D (5 bases). CDR3 length: 13 amino acids. V shed 5 bases and J shed 5 bases, with 12 bases lying between them. CDR1 is ENHRY and CDR2 is SYGVKD in the germline V gene. The CDR3 loop reads CAISIQGDYGYTF. The CDR3 DNA follows: TGTGCCATCAGTATCCAGGGTGATTATGGCTACACCTTC.

The V and J genes are TRBV6-5 and TRBJ1-6, with 7 bases matching TRBD1. Germline loops: CDR1 MNHEY, CDR2 SVGAGI. The trim removed 3 bases at V and 7 bases at J, leaving 3 bases unmatched. The CDR3 length is 14 residues. The DNA of the CDR3 is TGTGCCAGCAGTTATGGGGGACAGAATTCACCCCTCCACTTT. Translation: CASSYGGQNSPLHF.

This clone was recorded once. The chain recombines TRBV4-3 with TRBJ2-3, with TRBD2 as a possible D gene (6 bases). The germline CDR1 and CDR2 sequences are LGHNA and YSLEER. The CDR3 consists of 16 residues. V dropped 2 bases and J dropped 2 bases, with 14 bases sitting between them. The CDR3 protein is CASSQNFGRDTDTQYF. As DNA, the CDR3 is TGCGCCAGCAGCCAAAATTTTGGGCGGGACACAGATACGCAGTATTTT.

The rearrangement joins TRBV19 to TRBJ2-2; unclear D gene. Looked up from germline, CDR1 is LNHDA and CDR2 is SQIVND (reference sequence). The ends were cut back, 8 bases at V and 6 bases at J, with 13 bases in the middle. This CDR3 has 13 residues. The CDR3 DNA is TGTGCCAGTGAGTACGTAAGCGCCGGGGAGCTGTTTTTT. It codes for CASEYVSAGELFF.

The rearrangement uses TRBV18 and TRBJ1-1; 8 nucleotides align to TRBD1. The CDR3 has 14 amino acids. Germline CDR1 KGHSH, CDR2 LQKENI. V lost 4 bases and J lost 6; bases outside the gene matches: 7. The DNA of the CDR3 is TGTGCCAGCTCACAGGACAGGGCGAGGGCTGAAGCTTTCTTT. Protein: CASSQDRARAEAFF.

CDR3 amino acids: CASFYSANTGELFF. Here the CDR3 DNA reads TGTGCCAGCTTTTACTCCGCGAACACCGGGGAGCTGTTTTTT. The chain uses TRBV11-2 and TRBJ2-2; D is unresolved. The CDR3 spans 14 residues. V lost 8 bases to trimming and J lost 0 bases, with 10 bases between them. Germline values: CDR1 SGHAT, CDR2 FQNNGV.

This clone has just one count. V usage is TRBV7-2 and J usage is TRBJ1-2; no reliable D call. Germline V CDR1 and CDR2: SGHTA, FQGNSA. The CDR3 loop spans 14 amino acids. Trimming removed 5 bases at V and 4 bases at J, with 14 bases between. CDR3 loop: CASSPDGSSYGYTF. CDR3 bases: TGTGCCAGCAGCCCAGACGGGTCCTCCTATGGCTACACCTTC.

The chain recombines TRBV5-4 with TRBJ2-7; no firm D call. Trimming took off 4 bases at V and 3 bases at J, with 11 bases between the two ends. The CDR3 sequence is 13 residues long. Per the germline V gene, CDR1 is SGHNT and CDR2 is YYREEE (reference sequence). The CDR3 loop reads CASSLPTGYEQYF. The DNA of the CDR3 is TGTGCCAGCAGCCTACCCACCGGCTACGAGCAGTACTTC.

The CDR3 DNA sequence: TGTGCCAGCAGCTTAGGTAAAACGGGGTCCAGCTCCTACAATGAGCAGTTCTTC. Residues: CASSLGKTGSSSYNEQFF. This chain links TRBV7-9 with TRBJ2-1, with D possibly matching TRBD2 (5 bases). CDR1 and CDR2 (germline): SEHNR, FQNEAQ (reference sequence). The V end lost 1 base, the J end lost 0 bases, and 16 bases lay between the germline ends. The CDR3 totals 18 residues.

The chain links TRBV3-1 (or the pseudogene TRBV3-2) to TRBJ1-2; TRBD1 aligns across 7 bases. The CDR3 runs to 16 residues. V was pared by 4 bases and J by 6 bases, with 14 bases of the junction left unmatched. CDR1 is LGHDT, CDR2 YNNKEL, per germline (reference sequence). CDR3 amino acids: CASSLLPTGTANGYTF. The DNA for the CDR3 is TGTGCCAGCAGCCTTCTACCAACCGGGACAGCCAATGGCTACACCTTC.

The J gene is TRBJ2-7, the V gene TRBV6-5; TRBD1 matches 7 bases. This CDR3 is built from 15 residues. From germline, CDR1 is MNHEY and CDR2 SVGAGI. Germline trimming cut 7 bases from V and 4 bases from J; bases unmatched to any gene: 13. The DNA for the CDR3 is TGTGCCAGCACCCGCCCGGGACAGAGGGGATACGAGCAGTACTTC. It codes for CASTRPGQRGYEQYF.

The chain links TRBV6-5 to TRBJ2-1; 7 bases agree with TRBD1. The CDR3 sequence is 13 residues long. V lost 5 bases, J lost 12 bases, and 10 bases stayed unmatched. From germline, CDR1 is MNHEY and CDR2 SVGAGI. Written as DNA, the CDR3 is TGTGCCAGCAGTACATACAGGGGTTTGGCGCAGTTCTTC. The encoded protein is CASSTYRGLAQFF.

This chain links TRBV5-1 with TRBJ2-1, with TRBD1 identical over 9 bases. Germline V gene sequence: CDR1 SGHRS, CDR2 YFSETQ. J lost 6 bases, V lost 4 bases, and 11 bases had no gene match. The CDR3 has 16 residues. The CDR3 sequence: CASSPLQGAHPNEQFF. The DNA of the CDR3 is TGCGCCAGCAGCCCGCTACAGGGGGCCCACCCCAATGAGCAGTTCTTC. Combining the CDR3 with reference TRBV5-1 and TRBJ2-1 gives the whole variable domain KAGVTQTPRYLIKTRGQQVTLSCSPISGHRSVSWYQQTPGQGLQFLFEYFSETQRNKGNFPGRFSGRQFSNSRSEMNVSTLELGDSALYLCASSPLQGAHPNEQFFGPGTRLTVL.

The gene calls are TRBV29-1 and TRBJ1-1; possible D gene TRBD1, 5 bases. This CDR3 has 13 amino acids. Germline lookup yields CDR1 SQVTM and CDR2 ANQGSEA. V lost 4 bases and J lost 6, with 15 bases in between. CDR3 loop: CSVAGYWTPEAFF. DNA of the CDR3: TGCAGCGTTGCAGGGTACTGGACCCCTGAAGCTTTCTTT.

The gene calls are TRBV6-4 and TRBJ1-2, with D hard to call. Germline V gene lookup returns CDR1 MRHNA and CDR2 SNTAGT. Between the trimmed V and J ends, which lost 5 bases and 4 bases, there was a span of 5 bases. This CDR3 region has 11 residues. This CDR3 reads CASSPGYGYTF. The CDR3 nucleotides read TGTGCCAGCAGTCCGGGCTATGGCTACACCTTC.